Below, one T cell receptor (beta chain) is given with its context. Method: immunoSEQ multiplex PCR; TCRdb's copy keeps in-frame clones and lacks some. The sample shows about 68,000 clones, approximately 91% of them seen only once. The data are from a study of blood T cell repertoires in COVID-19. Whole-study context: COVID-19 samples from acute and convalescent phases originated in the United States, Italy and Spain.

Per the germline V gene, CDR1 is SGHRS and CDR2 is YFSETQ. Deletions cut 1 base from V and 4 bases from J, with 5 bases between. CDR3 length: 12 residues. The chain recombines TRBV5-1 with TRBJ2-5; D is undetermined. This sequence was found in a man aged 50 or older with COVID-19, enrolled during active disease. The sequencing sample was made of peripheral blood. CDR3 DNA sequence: TGCGCCAGCAGCTTGAATCGAGAGACCCAGTACTTC. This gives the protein CASSLNRETQYF.